This passage covers 28 T cell receptor beta chains from one sample sequenced in a study of PD-L1 blockade in urothelial cancer. Time point indicated: pretreatment peripheral blood. Some clones are missing from TCRdb's copy, which holds only in-frame ones; the method was immunoSEQ multiplex PCR. Seen here are 60,000 to 70,000 clones, 65% to 90% observed once, and the top ten hold about 2.9%. The sample here was PBMCs, taken around atezolizumab (anti-PD-L1) treatment. These receptors came from a man between 70 and 80 years old with urothelial cancer.

The V gene is TRBV29-1, the J gene TRBJ1-2, with D hard to call. CDR1 is SQVTM and CDR2 is ANQGSEA in the germline V gene. There are 13 residues in the CDR3. Trimming shortened V by 7 bases and J by 2 bases, and 14 bases separated the two germline ends. In nucleotides, the CDR3 is TGCAGCGCCCCTTCGGGCGGGAACTATGGCTACACCTTC. Encoded protein: CSAPSGGNYGYTF.

In its sample, this clone was seen once. The DNA of the CDR3 is TGTGCCAGCTCACCGTCTAGTTCCGGGGAGCTGTTTTTT. Its translation is CASSPSSSGELFF. The chain has TRBV18 and TRBJ2-2; no reliable D call. The CDR3 covers 13 residues. Trimming took 3 bases from V and 6 from J, leaving 8 bases between them. Germline lookup yields CDR1 KGHSH and CDR2 LQKENI.

This chain uses TRBV14 with TRBJ2-1; 8 nucleotides agree with TRBD2. Looked up from germline, CDR1 is SGHDN and CDR2 is FVKESK. The junction had 7 bases not matched to a gene; V was cut back by 6 bases and J by 3 bases. CDR3 size: 15 residues. The CDR3: CASSRAGVNYNEQFF. The CDR3 DNA reads TGTGCCAGCAGTCGAGCGGGAGTAAACTACAATGAGCAGTTCTTC.

J is TRBJ1-1 and V is TRBV28, with TRBD1 matching over 10 bases. The CDR3 has 14 amino acids. The germline V gene encodes CDR1 MDHEN and CDR2 SYDVKM. V trimming: 6 bases; J trimming: 13 bases; junction bases outside the gene matches: 14. As DNA, the CDR3 is TGTGCCAGCAGGAGTTCCCGGGACAGGGGCTTTGATTTCTTT. Amino acid sequence: CASRSSRDRGFDFF.

The chain links TRBV7-6 to TRBJ2-3; 8 bases agree with TRBD2. There are 17 residues in the CDR3. Germline CDR1 SGHVS, CDR2 FNYEAQ. After removal of 2 bases from V and 3 bases from J, the junction contained 10 bases not matched to a gene. The CDR3 DNA sequence: TGTGCCAGCAGCTTAAGTTGGGAAGCGGGAGCGACAGATACGCAGTATTTT. Encoded protein: CASSLSWEAGATDTQYF.

This clone showed up just a few times. The chain combines TRBV4-1 with TRBJ2-7, with D possibly being TRBD2 (5 bases). The germline V gene encodes CDR1 MGHRA and CDR2 YSYEKL. The CDR3 consists of 15 residues. V dropped 4 bases and J dropped 6 bases, with 19 bases sitting between them. The CDR3 nucleotides read TGCGCCAGCAGCCGGAGCTTACGGGTCGCGGGCGAGCAGTACTTC. This gives the protein CASSRSLRVAGEQYF.

The chain is built from TRBV6-1 and TRBJ2-7; TRBD2 aligns across 14 bases. Per germline, CDR1 MNHNS and CDR2 SASEGT. The CDR3 covers 16 residues. V shed 3 bases and J 3 bases; nucleotides not matched to a gene: 4. The CDR3 sequence is CASSEGTSGRFYEQYF. The CDR3 DNA is TGTGCCAGCAGTGAGGGGACTAGCGGGAGATTCTACGAGCAGTACTTC.

The chain uses TRBV7-9 and TRBJ2-3, with 7 bases fitting TRBD1. Unmatched junction bases numbered 6, after V lost 4 bases and J lost 2 bases. Looked up from germline, CDR1 is SEHNR and CDR2 is FQNEAQ (reference sequence). The CDR3 spans 15 residues. The CDR3 loop reads CASSSGQLLTDTQYF. The CDR3 DNA follows: TGTGCCAGCAGCTCGGGACAGCTCCTCACAGATACGCAGTATTTT.

This rearrangement joins TRBV11-2 to TRBJ2-6, with D perhaps matching TRBD1 (5 bases). This CDR3 region has 15 residues. Germline V gene sequence: CDR1 SGHAT, CDR2 FQNNGV. The germline V and J ends were trimmed by 5 bases and 4 bases, with 12 bases remaining between them. The chain's CDR3 is CASSRGQTGANVLTF. CDR3 nucleotide sequence: TGTGCCAGCAGCCGAGGACAAACCGGGGCCAACGTCCTGACTTTC.

The V gene is TRBV2, the J gene TRBJ2-6; D possibly corresponds to TRBD1 (5 bases). V gave up 5 bases and J gave up 0 bases, with 14 bases separating them. The CDR3 runs 17 residues. Looked up from germline, CDR1 is SNHLY and CDR2 is FYNNEI. Here the CDR3 reads CASSIQGTRSGANVLTF. CDR3 DNA: TGTGCCAGCAGTATCCAGGGAACCCGCTCTGGGGCCAACGTCCTGACTTTC.

The chain links TRBV15 to TRBJ2-1, with 9 bases identical to TRBD1. Germline loops: CDR1 LNHNV, CDR2 YYDKDF (reference sequence). Trimming cost V 1 base and J 8 bases; bases outside gene matches: 6. The CDR3 sequence is 15 residues long. The CDR3 reads CATSRGQGVVDEQFF. CDR3 nucleotides: TGTGCCACCAGCAGAGGACAGGGGGTCGTCGATGAGCAGTTCTTC. The complete variable domain, with remaining parts taken from reference TRBV15 and TRBJ2-1, reads DAMVIQNPRYQVTQFGKPVTLSCSQTLNHNVMYWYQQKSSQAPKLLFHYYDKDFNNEADTPDNFQSRRPNTSFCFLDIRSPGLGDTAMYLCATSRGQGVVDEQFFGPGTRLTVL.

The chain links TRBV6-4 to TRBJ1-1; 9 bases are shared with TRBD1. This CDR3 contains 13 residues. V dropped 4 bases and J dropped 9; count of bases not matched to a gene: 6. Looked up from germline, CDR1 is MRHNA and CDR2 is SNTAGT. The CDR3 spells CASSVGGQGKAFF. The CDR3 nucleotides are TGTGCCAGCAGTGTTGGGGGACAGGGAAAAGCTTTCTTT.

The chain employs TRBV7-8 and TRBJ1-5; 8 bases are a match to TRBD1. J was trimmed by 2 bases and V by 4 bases; bases with no gene match: 7. Germline CDR1 SGHVS, CDR2 FQNEAQ. The CDR3 spans 16 residues. The DNA for the CDR3 is TGTGCCAGCAGCTCCTACAGGGGGAAAGGCAATCAGCCCCAGCATTTT. It translates to CASSSYRGKGNQPQHF.

The V gene is TRBV2, the J gene TRBJ1-1, with 8 nucleotides matching TRBD1. The trim removed 6 bases at V and 3 bases at J, leaving 6 bases unmatched. This CDR3 is built from 14 residues. Germline values: CDR1 SNHLY, CDR2 FYNNEI. The CDR3 region is CASSADREDTEAFF. DNA for the CDR3: TGTGCCAGCAGCGCGGACAGGGAAGACACTGAAGCTTTCTTT.

V and J are TRBV2 and TRBJ1-3, with D possibly matching TRBD1 (6 bases). V dropped 7 bases and J dropped 0 bases, with 19 bases sitting between them. In germline, CDR1 is SNHLY, CDR2 FYNNEI. This CDR3 has 17 residues. CDR3 coding DNA: TGTGCCAGCATCGGCAGGGGCAAAGTGAGCTCTGGAAACACCATATATTTT. Translated, it gives CASIGRGKVSSGNTIYF.

This clone was seen a few times. This chain links TRBV7-9 with TRBJ1-3; 8 positions agree with TRBD1. The CDR3 is 14 residues long. V was pared by 5 bases and J by 2 bases, with 2 bases of the junction left unmatched. Per germline, CDR1 SEHNR and CDR2 FQNEAQ (reference sequence). The CDR3 nucleotides are TGTGCCAGCAGCCCGGACAGGGCTGGAAACACCATATATTTT. Residues: CASSPDRAGNTIYF.

The CDR3 spells CASSARGDSNQPQHF. The CDR3 DNA reads TGTGCCAGCAGCGCCCGGGGTGATAGCAATCAGCCCCAGCATTTT. This chain joins TRBV7-9 and TRBJ1-5; no definite D call. CDR1 is SEHNR, CDR2 FQNEAQ, per germline (reference sequence). Trimming removed 5 bases from V and 0 bases from J, with 11 bases in between. This CDR3 is built from 15 residues.

The CDR3: CASSQTRLRGSRADTQYF. As DNA, the CDR3 is TGCGCCAGCAGCCAAACCCGCCTGAGAGGGAGTAGGGCAGATACGCAGTATTTT. The chain combines TRBV4-1 with TRBJ2-3, with D perhaps matching TRBD2 (5 bases). The CDR3 is made up of 18 amino acids. V lost 2 bases and J lost 4, with 22 bases in between. Germline V gene lookup returns CDR1 MGHRA and CDR2 YSYEKL.

As concerns this clone: Lacking the conserved final phenylalanine or tryptophan, this CDR3 likely reflects a read error. This chain links TRBV4-1 with TRBJ1-1; D is ambiguous. The germline V gene encodes CDR1 MGHRA and CDR2 YSYEKL. V shed 0 bases and J shed 6 bases, with 14 bases lying between them. This CDR3 has 15 amino acids. The CDR3 sequence is CASSQEAEGLPEAFL. Here the CDR3 DNA reads TGCGCCAGCAGCCAAGAAGCTGAGGGTCTTCCTGAAGCTTTCCTT.

On this clone: Distinct nucleotide sequences in the sample also encode this CDR3. The chain uses TRBV5-1 and TRBJ2-2; D gene ambiguous. CDR1 SGHRS and CDR2 YFSETQ come from the germline V gene. CDR3 length: 14 amino acids. The germline V and J ends were trimmed by 1 base and 1 base, with 5 bases remaining between them. The DNA of the CDR3 is TGCGCCAGCAGCTTGTTACAGAACACCGGGGAGCTGTTTTTT. Encoded protein: CASSLLQNTGELFF.

The genes are TRBV15 and TRBJ2-3; 7 nucleotides match TRBD2. CDR3 length: 15 residues. From germline, CDR1 is LNHNV and CDR2 YYDKDF (reference sequence). V shed 8 bases, J shed 0 bases, and the junction held 8 bases outside the gene matches. The CDR3, as DNA: TGTGCCACCTCCTCGGGTAGCGGGAGCACAGATACGCAGTATTTT. This translates into CATSSGSGSTDTQYF. The variable domain in full, completed from reference TRBV15 and TRBJ2-3, reads DAMVIQNPRYQVTQFGKPVTLSCSQTLNHNVMYWYQQKSSQAPKLLFHYYDKDFNNEADTPDNFQSRRPNTSFCFLDIRSPGLGDTAMYLCATSSGSGSTDTQYFGPGTRLTVL.

This clone was observed a single time. The chain links TRBV21-1 to TRBJ2-2; TRBD2 is the table's D call, not checked against the DNA. TRBV21-1 is flagged as a pseudogene. There are 19 residues in the CDR3. In DNA form, the CDR3 reads TGTGCCAGCAGCGAAGGGACTAGCGGGAGGGCCGGGGTCACCGGGGAGCTGTTTTTT. As protein: CASSEGTSGRAGVTGELFF.

The genes are TRBV10-3 and TRBJ1-1; D is possibly TRBD1 (5 bases). Germline V gene lookup returns CDR1 ENHRY and CDR2 SYGVKD. The CDR3 is 14 residues long. V was trimmed by 0 bases and J by 4 bases, leaving 9 bases between them. The CDR3 DNA reads as TGTGCCATCAGTGAGTCTGGAGGGGTCACTGAAGCTTTCTTT. Translated, it gives CAISESGGVTEAFF.

A single count supports this clone. The chain links TRBV19 to TRBJ2-2, with 11 positions matching TRBD2. This CDR3 has 16 amino acids. Looked up from germline, CDR1 is LNHDA and CDR2 is SQIVND (reference sequence). V trimming: 4 bases; J trimming: 7 bases; junction bases outside the gene matches: 8. The CDR3 region is CASSTILAGVRGELFF. The DNA for the CDR3 is TGTGCCAGTAGTACAATACTAGCGGGAGTGCGCGGGGAGCTGTTTTTT.

The V and J genes are TRBV19 and TRBJ1-1; a weak D match, TRBD1 (5 bases). CDR1 and CDR2 (germline): LNHDA, SQIVND (reference sequence). The CDR3 is 14 amino acids. V shed 7 bases and J shed 5 bases, with 17 bases lying between them. This CDR3 is CASKRGAGLTEAFF. The CDR3 bases are TGTGCCAGTAAGCGGGGCGCGGGGTTGACTGAAGCTTTCTTT.

This rearrangement joins TRBV19 to TRBJ2-2; 8 nucleotides align to TRBD2. The germline CDR1 and CDR2 sequences are LNHDA and SQIVND (reference sequence). The CDR3 is made up of 14 amino acids. Trimming cost V 4 bases and J 5 bases; bases outside gene matches: 3. This chain's CDR3 is CASSSGRRTGELFF. In nucleotides, the CDR3 is TGTGCCAGTAGTAGCGGGAGGAGGACCGGGGAGCTGTTTTTT. Full variable domain (rest looked up from reference TRBV19 and TRBJ2-2): DGGITQSPKYLFRKEGQNVTLSCEQNLNHDAMYWYRQDPGQGLRLIYYSQIVNDFQKGDIAEGYSVSREKKESFPLTVTSAQKNPTAFYLCASSSGRRTGELFFGEGSRLTVL.

The chain combines TRBV2 with TRBJ2-5; D might be TRBD2 (5 bases). Germline CDR1 is SNHLY and CDR2 is FYNNEI. V dropped 4 bases and J dropped 3 bases, with 12 bases sitting between them. This CDR3 is built from 14 residues. The CDR3 DNA reads TGTGCCAGCAGTGGACTAACCTCCGAAGAGACCCAGTACTTC. Translated, it gives CASSGLTSEETQYF. The whole variable domain, remainder taken from reference TRBV2 and TRBJ2-5, is EPEVTQTPSHQVTQMGQEVILRCVPISNHLYFYWYRQILGQKVEFLVSFYNNEISEKSEIFDDQFSVERPDGSNFTLKIRSTKLEDSAMYFCASSGLTSEETQYFGPGTRLLVL.

Remarks on this clone: The junction shows a germline mismatch at one end, possibly a read error. The chain recombines TRBV6-5 with TRBJ2-2; 10 nucleotides align to TRBD1. CDR3 size: 13 residues. Germline CDR1 reads MNHEY; CDR2 reads SVGAGI. CDR3 residues: CASSRSGQGGLFF. CDR3 nucleotides: TGTGCCAGCAGCCGAAGTGGACAGGGGGGGCTGTTTTTT.